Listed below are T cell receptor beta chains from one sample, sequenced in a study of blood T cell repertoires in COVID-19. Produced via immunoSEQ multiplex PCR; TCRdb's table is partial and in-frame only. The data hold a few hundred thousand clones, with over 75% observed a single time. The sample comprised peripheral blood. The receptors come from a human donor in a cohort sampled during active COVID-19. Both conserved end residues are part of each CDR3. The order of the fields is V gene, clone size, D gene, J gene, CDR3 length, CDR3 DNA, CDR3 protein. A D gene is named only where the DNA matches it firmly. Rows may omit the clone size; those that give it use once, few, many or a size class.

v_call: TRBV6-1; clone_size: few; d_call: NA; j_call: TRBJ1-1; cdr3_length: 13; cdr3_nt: TGTGCCAGCAGTGAAGCTCGACAGAGTGAAGCTTTCTTT; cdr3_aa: CASSEARQSEAFF
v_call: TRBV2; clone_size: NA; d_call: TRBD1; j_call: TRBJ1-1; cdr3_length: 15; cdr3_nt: TGTGCCAGCAAGTCGACAGGGCTAGGGAACACTGAAGCTTTCTTT; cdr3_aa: CASKSTGLGNTEAFF
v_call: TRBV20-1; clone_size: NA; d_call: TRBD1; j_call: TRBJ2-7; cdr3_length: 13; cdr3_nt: TGCAGTGCTAGTGGGGACAGACCCTACGAGCAGTACTTC; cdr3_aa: CSASGDRPYEQYF
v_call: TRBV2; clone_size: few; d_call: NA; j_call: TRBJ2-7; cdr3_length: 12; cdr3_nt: TGTGCCAGCAGGATAGCGGTCTACGAGCAGTACTTC; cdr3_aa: CASRIAVYEQYF
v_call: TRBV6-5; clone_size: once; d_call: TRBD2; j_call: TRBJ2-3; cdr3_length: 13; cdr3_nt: TGTGCCAGCAAGCGGGGCCGCACAGATACGCAGTATTTT; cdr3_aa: CASKRGRTDTQYF
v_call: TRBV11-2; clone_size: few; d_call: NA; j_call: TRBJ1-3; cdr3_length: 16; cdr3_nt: TGTGCCAGCAGAGAAACAGGTCCCAACTCTGGAAACACCATATATTTT; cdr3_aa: CASRETGPNSGNTIYF
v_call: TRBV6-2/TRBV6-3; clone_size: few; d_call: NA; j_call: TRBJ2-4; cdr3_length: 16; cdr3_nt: TGTGCCAGCAGTAACCCACTAGACATCACCCGAAACATTCAGTACTTC; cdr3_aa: CASSNPLDITRNIQYF
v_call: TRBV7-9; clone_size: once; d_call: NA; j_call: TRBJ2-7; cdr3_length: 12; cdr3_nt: TGTGCCACCGATACAGGGAACTACGAGCAGTACTTC; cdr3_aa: CATDTGNYEQYF
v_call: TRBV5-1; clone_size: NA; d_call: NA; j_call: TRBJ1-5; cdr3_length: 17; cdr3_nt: TGCGCCAGCAGCTTGGGGTCTGGCCCAAGAAGCAATCAGCCCCAGCATTTT; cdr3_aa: CASSLGSGPRSNQPQHF
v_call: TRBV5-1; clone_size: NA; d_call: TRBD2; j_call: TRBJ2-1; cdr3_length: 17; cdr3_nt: TGCGCCAGCAGCCCGGGACTAGCGGGAGTAGTAAGGAATGAGCAGTTCTTC; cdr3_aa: CASSPGLAGVVRNEQFF
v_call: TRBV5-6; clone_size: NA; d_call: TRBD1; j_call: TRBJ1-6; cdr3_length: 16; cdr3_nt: TGTGCCAGCAGTCTTTACCGGGACAGGGTTAATTCACCCCTCCACTTT; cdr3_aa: CASSLYRDRVNSPLHF
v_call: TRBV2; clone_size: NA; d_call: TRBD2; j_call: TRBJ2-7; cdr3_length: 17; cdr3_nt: TGTGCCAGCAGTGTTACTAGCGGCCACCTGCGTGGCTACGAGCAGTACTTC; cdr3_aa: CASSVTSGHLRGYEQYF
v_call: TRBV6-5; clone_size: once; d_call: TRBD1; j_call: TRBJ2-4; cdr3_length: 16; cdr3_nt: TGTGCCAGCAGTTTCGGGACAGACCTAGCCAAAAACATTCAGTACTTC; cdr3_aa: CASSFGTDLAKNIQYF
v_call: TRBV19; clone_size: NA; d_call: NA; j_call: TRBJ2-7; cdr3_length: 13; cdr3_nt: TGTGCCAGTAGTATTGGACACCCCTACGAGCAGTACTTC; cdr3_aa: CASSIGHPYEQYF
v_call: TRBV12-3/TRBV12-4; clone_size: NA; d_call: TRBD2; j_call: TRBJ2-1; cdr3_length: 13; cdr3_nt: TGTGCCAGTACTCGGCGGGAGGGCCTGTTTAAGTTCTTC; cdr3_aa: CASTRREGLFKFF
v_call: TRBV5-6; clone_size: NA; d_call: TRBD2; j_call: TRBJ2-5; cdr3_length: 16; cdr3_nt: TGTGCCAGCAGGGGTTTAGGCGGGGGGCCGCAAGAGACCCAGTACTTC; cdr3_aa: CASRGLGGGPQETQYF
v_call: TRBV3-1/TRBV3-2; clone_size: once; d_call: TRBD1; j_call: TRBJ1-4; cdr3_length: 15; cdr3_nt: TGTGCCAGCAGCGACAGGGGGCATACTAATGAAAAACTGTTTTTT; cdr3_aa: CASSDRGHTNEKLFF
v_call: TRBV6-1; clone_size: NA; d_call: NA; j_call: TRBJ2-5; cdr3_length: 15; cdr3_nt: TGTGCCAGCAGTGAGCAGGGCGGGATTCAAGAGACCCAGTACTTC; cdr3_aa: CASSEQGGIQETQYF
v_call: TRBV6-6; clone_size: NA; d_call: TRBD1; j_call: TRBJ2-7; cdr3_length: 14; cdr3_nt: TGTGCCAGCAGTTATAGAGGGGGCCTGTACGAGCAGTACTTC; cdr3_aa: CASSYRGGLYEQYF
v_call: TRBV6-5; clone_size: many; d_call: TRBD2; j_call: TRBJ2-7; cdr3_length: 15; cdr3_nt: TGTGCCAGCAGCCGGAAGGGCGGGGGGGCTCTGGAGCAGTACTTC; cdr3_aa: CASSRKGGGALEQYF
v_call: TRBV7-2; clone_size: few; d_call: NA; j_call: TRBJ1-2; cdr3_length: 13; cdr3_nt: TGTGCCAGCAGCTTAGCCTTGGCCAGGGGCTACACCTTC; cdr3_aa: CASSLALARGYTF
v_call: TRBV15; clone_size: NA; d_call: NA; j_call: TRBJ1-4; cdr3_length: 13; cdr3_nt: TGTGCCACCAGCAGAGAGAGATATGAAAAACTGTTTTTT; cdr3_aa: CATSRERYEKLFF
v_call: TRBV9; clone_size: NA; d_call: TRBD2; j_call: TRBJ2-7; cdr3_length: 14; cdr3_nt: TGTGCCAGCAGCGTTCTAGCGGACTCCTACGAGCAGTACTTC; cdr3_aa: CASSVLADSYEQYF
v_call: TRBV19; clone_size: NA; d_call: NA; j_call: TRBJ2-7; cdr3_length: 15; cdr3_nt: TGTGCCAGTAGTATTACTGGGGGAGGAGACTACGAGCAGTACTTC; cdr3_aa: CASSITGGGDYEQYF
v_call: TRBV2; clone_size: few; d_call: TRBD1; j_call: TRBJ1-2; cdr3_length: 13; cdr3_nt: TGTGCCAGCAGTTTTGGGACAGACTATGGCTACACCTTC; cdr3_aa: CASSFGTDYGYTF
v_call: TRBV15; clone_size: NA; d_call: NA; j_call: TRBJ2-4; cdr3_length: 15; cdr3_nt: TGTGCCACCAGCAGAGGGGGAGAAGCCAAAAACATTCAGTACTTC; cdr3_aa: CATSRGGEAKNIQYF
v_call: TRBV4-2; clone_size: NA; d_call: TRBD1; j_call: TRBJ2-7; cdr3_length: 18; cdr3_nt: TGTGCCAGCAGCCAAGAATCCCACTCGACAGGGTGGAGCTACGAGCAGTACTTC; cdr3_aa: CASSQESHSTGWSYEQYF
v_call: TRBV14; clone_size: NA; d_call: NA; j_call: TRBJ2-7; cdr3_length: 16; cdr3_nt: TGTGCCAGCAGCCAACGGATAGGGACACAGGCCTACGAGCAGTACTTC; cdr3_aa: CASSQRIGTQAYEQYF
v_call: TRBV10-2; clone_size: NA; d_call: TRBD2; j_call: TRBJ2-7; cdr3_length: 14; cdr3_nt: TGCGCCAGCACAGGGACTAGCGTCTCCTACGAGCAGTACTTC; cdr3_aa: CASTGTSVSYEQYF
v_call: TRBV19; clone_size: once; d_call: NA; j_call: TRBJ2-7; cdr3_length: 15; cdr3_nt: TGTGCCAGTAGTATCGTTAGAGCTCTTCCCTACGAGCAGTACTTC; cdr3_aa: CASSIVRALPYEQYF
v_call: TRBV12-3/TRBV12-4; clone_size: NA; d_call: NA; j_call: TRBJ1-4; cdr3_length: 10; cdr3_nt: TGTGCCAGGAGAGGGGAAAAACTGTTTTTT; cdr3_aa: CARRGEKLFF
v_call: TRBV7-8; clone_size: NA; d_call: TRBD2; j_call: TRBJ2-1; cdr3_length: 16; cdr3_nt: TGTGCCAGCAGCTTAGCTATAGCGGGAGGACACAATGAGCAGTTCTTC; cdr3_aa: CASSLAIAGGHNEQFF
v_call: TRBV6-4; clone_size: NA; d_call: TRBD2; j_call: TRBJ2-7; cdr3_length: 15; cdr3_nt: TGTGCCAGCAGTGACCCTAGCGGGATATCAGGCGAGCAGTACTTC; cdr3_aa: CASSDPSGISGEQYF
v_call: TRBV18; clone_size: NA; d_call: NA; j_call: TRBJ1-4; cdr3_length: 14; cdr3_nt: TGTGCCAGCACGGGGGGAACAACTAATGAAAAACTGTTTTTT; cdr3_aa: CASTGGTTNEKLFF
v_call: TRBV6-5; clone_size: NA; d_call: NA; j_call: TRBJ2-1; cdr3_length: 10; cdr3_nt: TGTGCCAGCCAATTAGCAGAGCAGTTCTTC; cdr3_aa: CASQLAEQFF
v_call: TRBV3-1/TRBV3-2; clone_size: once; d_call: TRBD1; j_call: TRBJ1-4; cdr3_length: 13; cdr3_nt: TGTGCCAGCAGGGACAGGGGTGGTGAAAAACTGTTTTTT; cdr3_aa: CASRDRGGEKLFF
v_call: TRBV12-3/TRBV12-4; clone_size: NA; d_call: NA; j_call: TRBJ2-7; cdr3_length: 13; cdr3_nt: TGTGCCAGCAGAACGGACAGTTTTGGCGAGCAGTACTTC; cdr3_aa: CASRTDSFGEQYF
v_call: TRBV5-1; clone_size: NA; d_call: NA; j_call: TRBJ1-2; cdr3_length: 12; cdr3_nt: TGCGCCAGCAGCCAGGGGAACTATGGCTACACCTTC; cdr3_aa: CASSQGNYGYTF
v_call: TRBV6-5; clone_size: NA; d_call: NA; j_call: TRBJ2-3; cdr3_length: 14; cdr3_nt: TGTGCCACGAACCCGAGGGGGTATCGAGATACGCAGTATTTT; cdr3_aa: CATNPRGYRDTQYF
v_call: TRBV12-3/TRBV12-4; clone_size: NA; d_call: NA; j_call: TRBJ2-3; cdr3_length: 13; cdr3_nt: TGTGCCAGCAGTTTGGGGCAAACAGATACGCAGTATTTT; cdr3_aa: CASSLGQTDTQYF
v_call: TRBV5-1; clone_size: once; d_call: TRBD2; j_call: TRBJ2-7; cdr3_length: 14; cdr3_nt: TGCGCCAGTTCCGGGGGCGGGAGGGGGTACGAGCAGTACTTC; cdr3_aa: CASSGGGRGYEQYF
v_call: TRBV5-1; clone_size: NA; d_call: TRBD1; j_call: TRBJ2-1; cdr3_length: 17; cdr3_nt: TGCGCCAGCAGCTCCGGAGCGACAGGGTGGGGATACAATGAGCAGTTCTTC; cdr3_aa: CASSSGATGWGYNEQFF
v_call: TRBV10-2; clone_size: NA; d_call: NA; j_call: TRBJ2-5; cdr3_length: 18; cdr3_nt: TGCGCCAGCAGTGAGTCTGGGGGAGTTGGGACACTGCGGGTGACCCAGTACTTC; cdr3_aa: CASSESGGVGTLRVTQYF
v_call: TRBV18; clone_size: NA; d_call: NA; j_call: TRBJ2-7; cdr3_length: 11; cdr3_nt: TGTGCCAGCTCACCGGACAGCGAGCAGTACTTC; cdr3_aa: CASSPDSEQYF
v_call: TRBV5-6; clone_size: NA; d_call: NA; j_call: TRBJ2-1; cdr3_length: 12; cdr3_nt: TGTGCCAGCAGGGGGAGCTACAATGAGCAGTTCTTC; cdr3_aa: CASRGSYNEQFF
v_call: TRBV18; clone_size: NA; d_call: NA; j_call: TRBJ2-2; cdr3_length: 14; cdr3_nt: TGTGCCAGCTCACTCAACAGCGGAACCGGGGAGCTGTTTTTT; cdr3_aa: CASSLNSGTGELFF
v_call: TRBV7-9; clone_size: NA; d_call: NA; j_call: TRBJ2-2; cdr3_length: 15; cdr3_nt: TGTGCCAGTGCTTACTCAGGGGCCTGGACCGGGGAGCTGTTTTTT; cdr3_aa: CASAYSGAWTGELFF
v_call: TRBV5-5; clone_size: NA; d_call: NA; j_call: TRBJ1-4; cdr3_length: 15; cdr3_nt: TGTGCCAGCAGCGAGGACACAGTCTTTAATGAAAAACTGTTTTTT; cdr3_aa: CASSEDTVFNEKLFF
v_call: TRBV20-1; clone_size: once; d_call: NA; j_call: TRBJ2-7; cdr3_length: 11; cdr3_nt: TGCAGTGCTAGAGAGTCTTACGAGCAGTACTTC; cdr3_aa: CSARESYEQYF
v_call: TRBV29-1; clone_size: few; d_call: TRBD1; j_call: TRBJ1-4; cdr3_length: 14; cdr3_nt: TGCAGCGGCCTGGGACAGGGTTTATGGGAAAAACTGTTTTTT; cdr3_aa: CSGLGQGLWEKLFF
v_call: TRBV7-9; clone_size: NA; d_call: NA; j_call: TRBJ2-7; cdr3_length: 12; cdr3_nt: TGTGCCAGCAGCTTTGAACTAGCCCAGCAGTACTTC; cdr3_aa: CASSFELAQQYF
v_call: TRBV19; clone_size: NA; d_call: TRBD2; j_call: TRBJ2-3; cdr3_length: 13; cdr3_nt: TGTGCCAGTAGTGAGTTAGCGGGAGATACGCAGTATTTT; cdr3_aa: CASSELAGDTQYF